Here is one T cell receptor beta chain with its context. The antigen remains undetermined. Assay used: immunoSEQ multiplex PCR; TCRdb lists only in-frame clones, some missing. The sample has about 100,000 clones, around 89% seen once. V was pared by 2 bases and J by 4 bases, with 11 bases between. Per germline, CDR1 MNHEY and CDR2 SMNVEV (reference sequence). The CDR3 runs to 14 residues. The sample originates from a study of PD-1 blockade in classical Hodgkin lymphoma. Study-wide results and limits: Complete responders showed a baseline diversity that resembled the diversity of newly diagnosed patients. With CD4+ cells, TCR diversity rose significantly by C4D1, but not with CD8+ cells. At baseline, newly diagnosed patients reportedly showed less TCR diversity than healthy donors.

Every patient relapsed after autologous stem cell transplantation, and brentuximab vedotin exposure varied. Best responses fell into complete response, partial response or progressive disease. The origin of this receptor is a human donor with classical Hodgkin lymphoma. The rearrangement joins TRBV27 to TRBJ1-1, with D possibly matching TRBD1 (5 bases). The input for sequencing was peripheral blood mononuclear cells (PBMCs), taken before the second cycle of nivolumab. For the CDR3, the DNA is TGTGCCAGCAGTTTACAAAGGGGCCGCACTGAAGCTTTCTTT. Translated: CASSLQRGRTEAFF.